The 20 T cell receptor beta chains given below trace back to one sample, sequenced in a study of regulatory T cells in long-lasting Graves disease. Construction of TCR beta libraries relied on iRepertoire HTBI primers and on Arm-PCR targeting CDR3 regions. TCRdb used MiXCR to reprocess the multiplex PCR reads, holding one entry per CDR3 protein. The sample carries under 700,000 distinct CDR3 sequences, about 16% recorded once. Regarding time point: newly diagnosed GD, antithyroid drugs for less than 3 months. Scientists built the TCR library using RNA that was extracted from PBMCs. These data also formed part of another study, on T cells in Graves' hyperthyroidism and ophthalmopathy.

Sequenced here: peripheral blood mononuclear cells (PBMCs), sampled at new diagnosis, from a patient treated with antithyroid drugs. The receptors derive from a woman aged 35-65 years with Graves disease.

V gene TRBV7-2 combines with J gene TRBJ2-5, with 7 bases that match TRBD2. The length of the CDR3 is 16 residues. The V gene end was trimmed by 1 base and the J gene end by 2 bases; junction bases not matched to a gene: 7. CDR1 and CDR2 (germline): SGHTA, FQGNSA. CDR3 sequence: CASSLGLEAGQETQYF. As DNA, the CDR3 is TGTGCCAGCAGCTTAGGACTAGAAGCGGGGCAAGAGACCCAGTACTTC.

This clonotype was counted at least ten times. Written as DNA, the CDR3 is TGTGCCAGCACCAAGACAGGGATGTCGAACACTGAAGCTTTCTTT. Translated, it gives CASTKTGMSNTEAFF. V and J are TRBV7-9 and TRBJ1-1; 7 bases line up with TRBD1. Germline V CDR1 and CDR2: SEHNR, FQNEAQ (reference sequence). The CDR3 consists of 15 residues. V gave up 7 bases and J gave up 1 base; unmatched junction bases: 9. Full variable domain (rest looked up from reference TRBV7-9 and TRBJ1-1): DTGVSQNPRHKITKRGQNVTFRCDPISEHNRLYWYRQTLGQGPEFLTYFQNEAQLEKSRLLSDRFSAERPKGSFSTLEIQRTEQGDSAMYLCASTKTGMSNTEAFFGQGTRLTVV.

The chain couples TRBV12-3 or TRBV12-4 to TRBJ2-7, with D tentatively TRBD1 (6 bases). The CDR3 contains 14 residues. The V and J ends lost 5 bases and 3 bases respectively, with 14 bases between them. The CDR3 sequence is CASSPRTADYEQYF. Here the CDR3 DNA reads TGTGCCAGCAGTCCCCGGACAGCCGACTACGAGCAGTACTTC.

This clonotype was detected only a few times. The chain joins TRBV5-1 to TRBJ1-5, with D hard to call. Trimming stripped 0 bases from V and 5 bases from J, with 12 bases between. This CDR3 has 15 residues. From germline, CDR1 is SGHRS and CDR2 YFSETQ. CDR3 DNA: TGCGCCAGCAGCTTGGGGATTTTGGTAGATCAGCCCCAGCATTTT. It yields the protein CASSLGILVDQPQHF. Filled out from reference TRBV5-1 and TRBJ1-5, the complete variable domain reads KAGVTQTPRYLIKTRGQQVTLSCSPISGHRSVSWYQQTPGQGLQFLFEYFSETQRNKGNFPGRFSGRQFSNSRSEMNVSTLELGDSALYLCASSLGILVDQPQHFGDGTRLSIL.

This clonotype was recorded a few times. A far larger clone is a single base away, which makes a read error likely. This chain connects TRBV7-2 to TRBJ1-1, with D tentatively TRBD1 (5 bases). CDR1 is SGHTA and CDR2 is FQGNSA in the germline V gene. The V gene lost 1 base and the J gene lost 1 base, with 7 bases spanning the gap. The CDR3 is 14 amino acids. The CDR3 protein is CASSLETANTEAFF. For the CDR3, the DNA is TGTGCCAGCAGCTTAGAGACAGCGAACACTGAAGCTTTCTTT.

This clonotype appeared many times. The rearrangement uses TRBV7-9 and TRBJ2-3; D not resolved. The CDR3 runs to 14 residues. Per the germline V gene, CDR1 is SEHNR and CDR2 is FQNEAQ (reference sequence). V gave up 0 bases and J gave up 6 bases, with 10 bases separating them. CDR3: CASSLAGHGDTQYF. The CDR3 nucleotides read TGTGCCAGCAGCTTAGCGGGCCACGGGGATACGCAGTATTTT. Based on the CDR3 plus reference TRBV7-9 and TRBJ2-3, the full variable domain is DTGVSQNPRHKITKRGQNVTFRCDPISEHNRLYWYRQTLGQGPEFLTYFQNEAQLEKSRLLSDRFSAERPKGSFSTLEIQRTEQGDSAMYLCASSLAGHGDTQYFGPGTRLTVL.

This clonotype was seen many times. The V and J genes are TRBV20-1 and TRBJ2-3, with a tentative D call TRBD2 (5 bases). The CDR3 has 16 residues. V lost 3 bases to trimming and J lost 3 bases, with 19 bases between them. Germline loops: CDR1 DFQATT, CDR2 SNEGSKA (reference sequence). CDR3 DNA: TGCAGTGCTAGTCCCAGGACTGGGCCTGGAACAGATACGCAGTATTTT. It is translated as CSASPRTGPGTDTQYF.

This clonotype was recorded many times. The chain carries TRBV2 and TRBJ1-1; D is unresolved. V was clipped by 2 bases and J by 8 bases, with 18 bases between them. CDR1 SNHLY and CDR2 FYNNEI come from the germline V gene. The CDR3 consists of 15 residues. CDR3 sequence reads: CASSENRGVLNEAFF. The CDR3 DNA is TGTGCCAGCAGTGAAAATCGCGGGGTTCTTAACGAAGCTTTCTTT.

This clonotype was counted at least ten times. This chain connects TRBV2 to TRBJ1-5, with D hard to call. The V gene lost 6 bases and the J gene lost 5 bases, with 17 bases spanning the gap. This CDR3 has 15 residues. The germline V gene encodes CDR1 SNHLY and CDR2 FYNNEI. In nucleotides, the CDR3 is TGTGCCAGCAGATCAGTGAGAGGGCGACATCAGCCCCAGCATTTT. Translated: CASRSVRGRHQPQHF.

This clonotype appeared a few times. At one of its ends the junction is not consistent with the germline gene, which may arise from a read error. J is TRBJ1-4 and V is TRBV4-1; no definite D call. The germline CDR1 and CDR2 sequences are MGHRA and YSYEKL. This CDR3 has 11 residues. CDR3 sequence reads: CASSQGGKLFF. DNA of the CDR3: TGTGCCAGCAGCCAAGGAGGAAAACTGTTTTTT.

The chain is built from TRBV10-3 and TRBJ2-7, with TRBD1 identical over 8 bases. CDR3 length: 14 residues. CDR1 is ENHRY and CDR2 is SYGVKD in the germline V gene. V shed 10 bases, J shed 5 bases, and the junction held 13 bases outside the gene matches. The chain's CDR3 is CATRTGIGSDEQYF. The CDR3 coding sequence is TGTGCCACCCGGACAGGGATTGGCTCGGACGAGCAGTACTTC.

For the CDR3, the DNA is TGTGCCACCAGCAGAGATCCTGCGGGGCTCACCGGGGAGCTGTTTTTT. Protein product: CATSRDPAGLTGELFF. This sequence joins TRBV15 and TRBJ2-2; TRBD2 is a possible D gene (6 bases). Trimming took off 0 bases at V and 4 bases at J, with 12 bases between the two ends. Per germline, CDR1 LNHNV and CDR2 YYDKDF (reference sequence). This CDR3 comprises 16 residues. The full variable domain, with the rest looked up from reference TRBV15 and TRBJ2-2, is DAMVIQNPRYQVTQFGKPVTLSCSQTLNHNVMYWYQQKSSQAPKLLFHYYDKDFNNEADTPDNFQSRRPNTSFCFLDIRSPGLGDTAMYLCATSRDPAGLTGELFFGEGSRLTVL.

This clonotype showed up many times. The gene calls are TRBV10-3 and TRBJ2-1; D is uncertain. The V end was cut by 0 bases, the J end by 9 bases, with 6 bases between. Germline V gene data show CDR1 as ENHRY and CDR2 as SYGVKD. This CDR3 region has 12 residues. For the CDR3, the DNA is TGTGCCATCAGTGAGTCAAGGGTTGAGCAGTTCTTC. Its protein product is CAISESRVEQFF.

Concerning this clonotype: Since a much larger clone is just one base distant, this may be a read error. The CDR3 protein is CSAYVGGSYGYTF. CDR3 sequence (DNA): TGCAGTGCCTACGTTGGGGGTAGCTATGGCTACACCTTC. The rearrangement uses TRBV20-1 and TRBJ1-2; TRBD1 might be the D (5 bases). V shed 6 bases and J shed 4 bases, with 15 bases lying between them. The CDR3 loop spans 13 amino acids. Germline values: CDR1 DFQATT, CDR2 SNEGSKA (reference sequence).

This clonotype was counted many times. A junction boundary mismatches the germline segment, possibly from a read error. The chain has TRBV5-5 and TRBJ1-3, with D possibly being TRBD1 (5 bases). The CDR3 contains 17 residues. Germline V gene data show CDR1 as SGHKS and CDR2 as YYEKEE (reference sequence). Here the CDR3 DNA reads TGCGCCAGCAGCTTGGCCCTCATGAGGGGATATAGAAACACCATATATTTT. Translating it yields CASSLALMRGYRNTIYF. The complete variable domain, with remaining parts taken from reference TRBV5-5 and TRBJ1-3, reads DAGVTQSPTHLIKTRGQQVTLRCSPISGHKSVSWYQQVLGQGPQFIFQYYEKEERGRGNFPDRFSARQFPNYSSELNVNALLLGDSALYLCASSLALMRGYRNTIYFGEGSWLTVV.

This clonotype was seen a few times. This chain connects TRBV20-1 to TRBJ1-1, with TRBD1 as a possible D gene (5 bases). The germline V gene encodes CDR1 DFQATT and CDR2 SNEGSKA (reference sequence). V lost 3 bases, J lost 8 bases, and 13 bases lay in between. The CDR3 covers 12 residues. CDR3 DNA: TGCAGTGCTAGGCAACGGGGCTTGGAAGCTTTCTTT. This gives the protein CSARQRGLEAFF.

Many counts were recorded for this clonotype. The chain couples TRBV7-2 to TRBJ1-5, with D maybe TRBD1 (5 bases). The length of the CDR3 is 15 residues. Germline V gene lookup returns CDR1 SGHTA and CDR2 FQGNSA. Trimming removed 2 bases at V and 4 bases at J, with 12 bases between. Here the CDR3 reads CASSLQGVGNQPQHF. The CDR3 DNA follows: TGTGCCAGCAGCTTACAGGGTGTCGGAAATCAGCCCCAGCATTTT.

This clonotype was detected many times. The chain couples TRBV12-3 or TRBV12-4 to TRBJ2-7; D possibly uses TRBD1 or TRBD2 (5 bases each). The length of the CDR3 is 13 residues. Trimming pared 5 bases from V and 6 bases from J, leaving 14 bases between. The chain's CDR3 is CASSPGRAGEQYF. In DNA form, the CDR3 reads TGTGCCAGCAGTCCGGGACGTGCGGGCGAGCAGTACTTC.

This clonotype was seen ten or more times. The chain joins TRBV7-9 to TRBJ2-1; 7 nucleotides align to TRBD1. The CDR3 has 15 amino acids. Germline CDR1 SEHNR, CDR2 FQNEAQ (reference sequence). J was trimmed by 2 bases and V by 5 bases; bases with no gene match: 6. The CDR3 protein is CASSPPGTAYNEQFF. Here the CDR3 DNA reads TGTGCCAGCAGCCCGCCCGGGACAGCCTACAATGAGCAGTTCTTC.

This clonotype showed up many times. This chain joins TRBV7-9 and TRBJ2-3; D call uncertain. There are 12 residues in the CDR3. Trimming pared 2 bases from V and 6 bases from J, leaving 6 bases between. The germline V gene has CDR1 SEHNR and CDR2 FQNEAQ (reference sequence). The CDR3 reads CASSLSDDTQYF. CDR3 DNA sequence: TGTGCCAGCAGCTTATCCGATGATACGCAGTATTTT.